The 13 T cell receptor beta chains below all came from one sample that was sequenced in a study of blood T cell repertoires in COVID-19. Clones were sequenced by immunoSEQ multiplex PCR, and TCRdb holds only the in-frame ones, with some missing. The sample records approximately 190,000 clones, less than 90% being singletons. The sequenced material came from peripheral blood. These receptors were collected from a human donor in a cohort sampled during active COVID-19.

The genes are TRBV12-3 or TRBV12-4 and TRBJ2-1; D not resolved. The CDR3 has 11 amino acids. V lost 4 bases and J lost 13, with 11 bases in between. CDR3 sequence (DNA): TGTGCCAGCAGTTCCCCAGGCCATCAGTTCTTC. This sequence encodes CASSSPGHQFF.

The gene calls are TRBV24-1 and TRBJ2-1; perhaps TRBD1 as D (5 bases). V was pared by 5 bases and J by 8 bases, with 18 bases between. CDR1 KGHDR and CDR2 SFDVKD come from the germline V gene. The CDR3 runs 15 residues. CDR3 loop: CATSGARARRDEQFF. In nucleotides, the CDR3 is TGTGCCACCAGTGGGGCCAGGGCCAGGCGCGATGAGCAGTTCTTC.

The genes are TRBV5-1 and TRBJ1-1; TRBD1 agrees at 7 bases. CDR3 length: 14 amino acids. Germline V gene lookup returns CDR1 SGHRS and CDR2 YFSETQ. Unmatched junction bases numbered 5, after V lost 4 bases and J lost 2 bases. The CDR3 region has the DNA TGCGCCAGCAGCGGGACAGAAATCAACACTGAAGCTTTCTTT. Protein product: CASSGTEINTEAFF.

The chain joins TRBV27 to TRBJ2-3; 11 bases fit TRBD2. CDR1 and CDR2 from the germline V gene are MNHEY and SMNVEV (reference sequence). V was clipped by 6 bases and J by 1 base; unmatched bases: 3. This CDR3 spans 15 amino acids. The CDR3 nucleotides are TGTGCCAGCAGGGTGGGACTAGCGGGCACAGATACGCAGTATTTT. Residues: CASRVGLAGTDTQYF.

The CDR3 DNA sequence: TGTGCCAGCAGTGAAGACGGCACCGGGGAGCTGTTTTTT. It specifies CASSEDGTGELFF. The chain couples TRBV6-1 to TRBJ2-2; D ambiguous. Germline V CDR1 and CDR2: MNHNS, SASEGT. CDR3 length equals 13 residues. V was cut by 1 base and J by 4 bases, with 4 bases left in between.

A single count supports this clone. The rearrangement uses TRBV18 and TRBJ1-5; D gene unclear. CDR3 length equals 14 residues. Looked up from germline, CDR1 is KGHSH and CDR2 is LQKENI. V was pared by 1 base and J by 5 bases, with 9 bases between. CDR3 sequence reads: CASSPRVQDQPQHF. DNA for the CDR3: TGTGCCAGCTCACCACGGGTCCAGGATCAGCCCCAGCATTTT.

The chain combines TRBV28 with TRBJ2-1; 10 nucleotides agree with TRBD2. CDR1 is MDHEN, CDR2 SYDVKM, per germline. V trimming: 1 base; J trimming: 10 bases; junction bases outside the gene matches: 4. CDR3 length: 14 residues. CDR3 protein: CASSLSSGRVEQFF. The DNA of the CDR3 is TGTGCCAGCAGTTTATCCAGCGGGAGGGTGGAGCAGTTCTTC. The full variable domain, completed using reference TRBV28 and TRBJ2-1, is DVKVTQSSRYLVKRTGEKVFLECVQDMDHENMFWYRQDPGLGLRLIYFSYDVKMKEKGDIPEGYSVSREKKERFSLILESASTNQTSMYLCASSLSSGRVEQFFGPGTRLTVL.

The rearrangement uses TRBV11-2 and TRBJ2-1; tentative D call: TRBD1 (5 bases). The CDR3 extends over 14 amino acids. Germline V lookup: CDR1 SGHAT, CDR2 FQNNGV. V was clipped by 3 bases and J by 4 bases, with 10 bases between them. The CDR3 coding sequence is TGTGCCAGCAGCTTTAGGGGAACGTACAATGAGCAGTTCTTC. Amino acids: CASSFRGTYNEQFF.

The chain uses TRBV19 and TRBJ2-1, with a tentative D call TRBD2 (6 bases). The germline V gene has CDR1 LNHDA and CDR2 SQIVND (reference sequence). V dropped 10 bases and J dropped 0 bases, with 25 bases sitting between them. The CDR3 runs 18 residues. Here the CDR3 DNA reads TGTGCCACCTCAAAGGCCTGGGCTAGCGATAGCTCCTACAATGAGCAGTTCTTC. Protein product: CATSKAWASDSSYNEQFF.

This clone was seen a single time. This CDR3 is CASGSGWDEQFF. DNA of the CDR3: TGTGCCAGTGGGTCAGGGTGGGATGAGCAGTTCTTC. The V call is TRBV19, the J call TRBJ2-1; TRBD1 might be the D (5 bases). CDR1 and CDR2 from the germline V gene are LNHDA and SQIVND (reference sequence). V was cut by 8 bases and J by 8 bases, with 13 bases left in between. This CDR3 is 12 amino acids long.

The rearrangement joins TRBV27 to TRBJ2-7; 8 nucleotides align to TRBD2. The CDR3 extends over 14 amino acids. V was clipped by 6 bases and J by 4 bases; unmatched bases: 8. Germline V gene data show CDR1 as MNHEY and CDR2 as SMNVEV (reference sequence). The CDR3 DNA reads as TGTGCCAGCAGGGGGCGGGAGGCAGTGTACGAGCAGTACTTC. The encoded protein is CASRGREAVYEQYF.

The V call is TRBV27, the J call TRBJ1-1; 9 nucleotides align to TRBD1. V shed 5 bases and J 10 bases; nucleotides not matched to a gene: 14. CDR3 size: 15 residues. From germline, CDR1 is MNHEY and CDR2 SMNVEV (reference sequence). DNA of the CDR3: TGTGCCAGCAGTAACCAACAGGGGGCCGCTTACGTAGCTTTCTTT. It codes for CASSNQQGAAYVAFF.

CDR3 amino acids: CASSLFAAVGEQFF. The DNA of the CDR3 is TGTGCCAGCAGTTTATTCGCGGCAGTTGGTGAGCAGTTCTTC. V is TRBV28 and J is TRBJ2-1; D gene unclear. The germline V gene encodes CDR1 MDHEN and CDR2 SYDVKM. This CDR3 is 14 amino acids long. The V end was cut by 1 base, the J end by 9 bases, with 13 bases between.